This T cell receptor beta chain was retrieved from a study of T cell responses to AZD1222 COVID-19 vaccine. Of note for this clone: Its antigen is unknown.

The CDR3 is made up of 12 amino acids. Germline CDR1 KGHSH, CDR2 LQKENI. Trimming took off 5 bases at V and 4 bases at J, with 6 bases between the two ends. General study results and limits: Rises in breadth and depth of Spike-specific TCRs came after two AZD1222 doses. Within unmutated variant regions lay the reported targets of nearly half of spike-specific TCRs. In a largely white British group with more females than males, clonal diversity was possibly underestimated. The study sampled repertoires only after the peak T cell response.

Produced via immunoSEQ multiplex PCR; TCRdb's table is partial and in-frame only. There are 120,000 or so clones in the sample; 90% occur only once, and approximately 7.5% lies in the top ten. This clonotype was obtained from an adult in good health. The V call is TRBV18, the J call TRBJ2-1; D is unclear. This sample comprised peripheral blood, obtained on day 0 of AZD1222 vaccination. The CDR3 DNA sequence: TGTGCCAGCTCAGTCCAGTACAATGAGCAGTTCTTC. This codes for CASSVQYNEQFF. Combining the CDR3 with reference TRBV18 and TRBJ2-1 gives the whole variable domain NAGVMQNPRHLVRRRGQEARLRCSPMKGHSHVYWYRQLPEEGLKFMVYLQKENIIDESGMPKERFSAEFPKEGPSILRIQQVVRGDSAAYFCASSVQYNEQFFGPGTRLTVL.